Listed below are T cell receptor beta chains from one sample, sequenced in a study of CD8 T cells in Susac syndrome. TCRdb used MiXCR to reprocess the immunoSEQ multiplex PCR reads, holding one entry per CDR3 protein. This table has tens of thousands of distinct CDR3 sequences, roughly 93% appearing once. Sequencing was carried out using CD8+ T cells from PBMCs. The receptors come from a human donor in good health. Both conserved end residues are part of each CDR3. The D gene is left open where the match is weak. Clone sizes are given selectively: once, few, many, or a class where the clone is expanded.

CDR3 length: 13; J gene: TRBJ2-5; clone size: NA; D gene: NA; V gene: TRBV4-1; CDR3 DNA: TGCGCCAGCAGCCAAGAAATCTGGGAGACCCAGTACTTC; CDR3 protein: CASSQEIWETQYF
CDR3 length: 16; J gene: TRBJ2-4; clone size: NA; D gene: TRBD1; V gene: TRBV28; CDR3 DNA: TGTGCCACCTGGGGGACAGGCGTTCTAGCCAAAAACATTCAGTACTTC; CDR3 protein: CATWGTGVLAKNIQYF
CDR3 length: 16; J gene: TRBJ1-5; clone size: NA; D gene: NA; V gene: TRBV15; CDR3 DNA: TGTGCCACCAGTCCCCTGGAGGACAGTTTCAATCAGCCCCAGCATTTT; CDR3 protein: CATSPLEDSFNQPQHF
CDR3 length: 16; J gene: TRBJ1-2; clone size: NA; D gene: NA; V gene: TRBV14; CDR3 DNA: TGTGCCAGCAGCCAAGTTTCGGGGGTCCCTCTTTGGGGCTACACCTTC; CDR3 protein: CASSQVSGVPLWGYTF
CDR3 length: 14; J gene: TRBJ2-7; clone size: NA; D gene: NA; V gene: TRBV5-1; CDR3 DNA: TGCGCCAGCAGCTTGGAAACTCGAGGGGACGAGCAGTACTTC; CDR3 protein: CASSLETRGDEQYF
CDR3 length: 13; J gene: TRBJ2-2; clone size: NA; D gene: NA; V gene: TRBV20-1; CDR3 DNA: TGCAGTGCCCCGGACCCGAACACCGGGGAGCTGTTTTTT; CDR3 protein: CSAPDPNTGELFF
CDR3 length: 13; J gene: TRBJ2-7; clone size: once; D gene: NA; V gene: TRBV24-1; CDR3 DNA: TGTGCCAACCGGGACTCCTCGACCTACGAGCAGTACTTC; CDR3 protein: CANRDSSTYEQYF
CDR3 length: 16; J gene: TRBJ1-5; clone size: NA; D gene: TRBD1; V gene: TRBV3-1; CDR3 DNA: TGTGCCAGCAGCCAAGGACAGGGCTTTAGCAATCAGCCCCAGCATTTT; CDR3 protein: CASSQGQGFSNQPQHF
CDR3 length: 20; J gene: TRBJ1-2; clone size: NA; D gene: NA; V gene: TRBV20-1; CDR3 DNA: TGCAGTGCTAGCTCCACCGCTAACTATGGCTACACCTTAAACGACTATGGCTACACCTTC; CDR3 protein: CSASSTANYGYTLNDYGYTF
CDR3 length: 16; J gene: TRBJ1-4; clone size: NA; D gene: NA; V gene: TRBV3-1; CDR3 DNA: TGTGCCAGCAGCTACGGTAGCCTCGCAACTAATGAAAAACTGTTTTTT; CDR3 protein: CASSYGSLATNEKLFF
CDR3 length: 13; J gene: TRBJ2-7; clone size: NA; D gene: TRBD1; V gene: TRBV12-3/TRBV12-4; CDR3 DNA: TGTGCCAGCAGGGACAGGGATTATGGCGAGCAGTACTTC; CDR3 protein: CASRDRDYGEQYF
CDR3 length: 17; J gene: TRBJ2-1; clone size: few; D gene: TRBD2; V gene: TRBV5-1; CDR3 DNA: TGCGCCAGCAGCTCTCGGGGGACTAGTAGCACCTACAATGAGCAGTTCTTC; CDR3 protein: CASSSRGTSSTYNEQFF
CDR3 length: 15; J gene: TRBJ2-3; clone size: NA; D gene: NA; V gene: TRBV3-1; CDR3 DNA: TGTGCCAGCAGCCAAGGGGAGGTGTTCCCAGATACGCAGTATTTT; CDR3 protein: CASSQGEVFPDTQYF
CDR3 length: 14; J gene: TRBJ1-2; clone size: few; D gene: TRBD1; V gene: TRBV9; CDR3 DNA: TGTGCCAGCAGCGCCTCAGGGGGGGTCTGGGGCTACACCTTC; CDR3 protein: CASSASGGVWGYTF
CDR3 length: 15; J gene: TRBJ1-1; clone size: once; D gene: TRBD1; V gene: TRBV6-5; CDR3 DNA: TGTGCCAGCAGTGTCTCACAGGGGATGGGCACTGAAGCTTTCTTT; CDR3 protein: CASSVSQGMGTEAFF
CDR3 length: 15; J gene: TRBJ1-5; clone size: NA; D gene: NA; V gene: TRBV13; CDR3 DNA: TGTGCCAGCAGCTGGGGCAGGGCTAGCAATCAGCCCCAGCATTTT; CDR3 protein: CASSWGRASNQPQHF